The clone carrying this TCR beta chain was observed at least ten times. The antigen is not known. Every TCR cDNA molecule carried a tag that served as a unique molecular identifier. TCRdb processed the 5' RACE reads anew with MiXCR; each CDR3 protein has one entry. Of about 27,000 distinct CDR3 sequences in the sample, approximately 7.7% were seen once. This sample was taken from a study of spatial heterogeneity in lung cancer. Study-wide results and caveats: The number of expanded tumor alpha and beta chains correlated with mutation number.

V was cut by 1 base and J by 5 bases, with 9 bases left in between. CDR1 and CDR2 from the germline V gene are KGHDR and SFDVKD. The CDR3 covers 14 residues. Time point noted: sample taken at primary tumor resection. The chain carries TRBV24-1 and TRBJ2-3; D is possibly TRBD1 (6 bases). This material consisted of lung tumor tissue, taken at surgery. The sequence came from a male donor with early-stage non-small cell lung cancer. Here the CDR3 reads CATSDFRGQDTQYF. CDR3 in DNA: TGTGCCACCAGTGATTTCAGGGGACAAGATACGCAGTATTTT.